This T cell receptor (beta chain) came from a study of identical twins. Overall study findings and caveats: The study found weaker excess twin sharing in beta out-of-frame sequences. Insertion counts were lower in abundant cord blood beta clonotypes, a trend that memory repertoires did not show.

About this clonotype: The antigen is unknown.

TCRdb called the 5' RACE reads again in MiXCR, with one record for every CDR3 protein. The sample has 600,000 to 850,000 distinct CDR3 sequences; 18% are singletons. The CDR3 spans 15 residues. Trimming took 3 bases from V and 2 from J, leaving 10 bases between them. These data also formed part of another study, on T cells expressing NK-cell markers. That investigation notes: From sorted CD3+CD56+NKG2C+, CD3+CD56+NKG2C- and CD3+CD56-NKG2C+ T cells came the TCR beta repertoires. Sequenced donors, eight in total, included seven who were HCMV-seropositive and one who was seronegative.

The source material was PBMCs. The sequence derives from a woman aged 18-29 years in good health. This rearrangement joins TRBV12-3 or TRBV12-4 to TRBJ2-2; D uncertain. The CDR3 sequence: CASSLDGSNTGELFF. The CDR3 DNA follows: TGTGCCAGCAGTTTGGACGGGTCCAACACCGGGGAGCTGTTTTTT.